What follows describes a single T cell receptor beta chain. CDR1 and CDR2 from the germline V gene are LNHNV and YYDKDF (reference sequence). The CDR3 is 16 amino acids. Trimming took 6 bases from V and 2 from J; bases not matched to a gene: 8. Only in-frame clones appear in the TCRdb table, and some are missing; sequencing was by immunoSEQ multiplex PCR. Of about 660,000 clones in the sample, more than 75% are singletons; the top ten hold around 0.0099%. The data were taken from a study of shared T cell receptors in the human thymus. This sample also appeared in a second study, on human thymus T cells. That work adds: The people who donated were healthy Finnish babies having corrective surgery for congenital heart defects. Resections that were taken during corrective heart surgery supplied the thymus tissue. It looked as if thymic and blood repertoires used V and J genes in a biased way. Unrelated individuals were reported by related research to share highly overlapping thymic repertoires.

V usage is TRBV15 and J usage is TRBJ2-2; 8 nucleotides line up with TRBD1. The source material was thymocytes. This clonotype originated in a boy in the first two years of life with a congenital heart defect. The CDR3 coding sequence is TGTGCCACCAGTAACCGGGACAGGACTAACACCGGGGAGCTGTTTTTT. Residues: CATSNRDRTNTGELFF.